This TCR beta chain was recovered during a study of shared clonotypes between healthy human individuals. Findings and caveats of the study: A few donors had roughly 5.2% of their naive CD4 clonotypes in common.

Points on this clone: Its antigen is not identified.

Germline CDR1 reads MDHEN; CDR2 reads SYDVKM. This CDR3 comprises 15 residues. The V gene end was trimmed by 8 bases and the J gene end by 0 bases; junction bases not matched to a gene: 10. An even split of each subset's genomic DNA across several immunoSEQ plates was performed. Sequenced by immunoSEQ multiplex PCR; TCRdb stores in-frame clones only, minus some. The data contain roughly 1.5 million clones, around 98% of them singletons. The source material was naive CD4+ T cells sorted from blood. Subset given: CD45RA+ positively selected. This sequence joins TRBV28 and TRBJ2-7; 7 bases agree with TRBD2. This receptor was obtained from a man younger than 40 in good health. The CDR3 loop is CASSGRGKSSYEQYF. Written as DNA, the CDR3 is TGTGCCAGCTCGGGGCGGGGGAAAAGCTCCTACGAGCAGTACTTC.